A selection of T cell receptor beta chains follows, all from one sample in a study of blood T cell repertoires in COVID-19. Assay used: immunoSEQ multiplex PCR; TCRdb lists only in-frame clones, some missing. The sample includes 150,000 to 190,000 clones, 85% of them seen just once. Sample: peripheral blood. The receptor set was obtained from a woman between 55 and 75 years old with COVID-19, enrolled during active disease. CDR3s include the opening cysteine and the closing phenylalanine or tryptophan. A D gene is named only where the DNA matches it firmly. Expanded clones get a size class; other rows say once, few or many, or leave the size out.

j_gene	d_gene	len	abundance	v_gene	CDR3aa	CDR3nt
TRBJ2-2	NA	15	NA	TRBV6-5	CASSYWQTNTGELFF	TGTGCCAGCAGTTACTGGCAGACGAACACCGGGGAGCTGTTTTTT
TRBJ2-1	NA	17	NA	TRBV3-1/TRBV3-2	CASSHRLAVSSYNEQFF	TGTGCCAGCAGCCACCGGTTAGCGGTAAGCTCCTACAATGAGCAGTTCTTC
TRBJ1-6	NA	16	NA	TRBV15	CATSRDGSSYNSPLHF	TGTGCCACCAGCAGAGACGGGAGCTCCTATAATTCACCCCTCCACTTT
TRBJ1-3	NA	16	NA	TRBV7-8	CASKLRGGSSGNTIYF	TGTGCCAGCAAACTTAGGGGCGGATCCTCTGGAAACACCATATATTTT
TRBJ2-1	NA	13	once	TRBV5-1	CASSLATTSRQFF	TGCGCCAGCAGCTTGGCCACGACTAGTAGGCAGTTCTTC
TRBJ1-2	TRBD1	17	NA	TRBV7-9	CASSVRTGPALDYGYTF	TGTGCCAGCAGCGTAAGGACAGGGCCCGCCCTAGACTATGGCTACACCTTC
TRBJ2-5	NA	13	NA	TRBV3-1/TRBV3-2	CASSQAGFETQYF	TGTGCCAGCAGCCAAGCAGGGTTTGAGACCCAGTACTTC
TRBJ1-2	NA	14	NA	TRBV3-1/TRBV3-2	CASSQVRLNYGYTF	TGTGCCAGCAGCCAAGTGCGCCTTAACTATGGCTACACCTTC
TRBJ1-2	NA	13	NA	TRBV5-1	CASSLAQGGGYTF	TGCGCCAGCAGCTTGGCCCAAGGAGGCGGCTACACCTTC
TRBJ2-2	NA	14	NA	TRBV20-1	CSASGRGNTGELFF	TGCAGTGCTAGTGGTCGGGGGAACACCGGGGAGCTGTTTTTT
TRBJ2-5	NA	15	NA	TRBV15	CATSRVQGLGETQYF	TGTGCCACCAGCAGAGTACAGGGCTTAGGGGAGACCCAGTACTTC
TRBJ1-5	NA	15	many	TRBV6-1	CASSEVGAGNQPQHF	TGTGCCAGCAGTGAAGTGGGGGCTGGCAATCAGCCCCAGCATTTT
TRBJ2-5	NA	16	NA	TRBV15	CATSRGLGAYQETQYF	TGTGCCACCAGCAGAGGACTGGGGGCGTACCAAGAGACCCAGTACTTC
TRBJ1-2	NA	15	few	TRBV6-2/TRBV6-3	CASSYSMARIYGYTF	TGTGCCAGCAGTTACTCGATGGCCAGAATCTATGGCTACACCTTC
TRBJ2-3	TRBD2	18	few	TRBV7-6	CASSFQPPSGGVTDTQYF	TGTGCCAGCAGCTTTCAACCGCCAAGCGGGGGGGTCACAGATACGCAGTATTTT
TRBJ2-3	TRBD2	14	NA	TRBV10-3	CANQGTSRADTQYF	TGTGCCAACCAAGGGACTAGCAGGGCGGATACGCAGTATTTT
TRBJ2-2	NA	13	NA	TRBV9	CATSGLNTGELFF	TGTGCCACCTCTGGCCTGAACACCGGGGAGCTGTTTTTT
TRBJ1-1	NA	14	NA	TRBV7-9	CASSLADRNTEAFF	TGTGCCAGCAGCTTAGCCGACAGAAACACTGAAGCTTTCTTT
TRBJ1-5	NA	13	NA	TRBV12-3/TRBV12-4	CASRKTGNQPQHF	TGTGCCAGCAGAAAAACAGGGAATCAGCCCCAGCATTTT
TRBJ1-5	TRBD1	16	NA	TRBV6-1	CASSARLGTALGPQHF	TGTGCCAGCAGTGCCCGGCTCGGGACAGCCCTGGGTCCCCAGCATTTT
TRBJ2-7	NA	14	NA	TRBV27	CASSLPSRGYEQYF	TGTGCCAGCAGTTTACCCTCGCGGGGTTACGAGCAGTACTTC
TRBJ1-2	TRBD1	15	NA	TRBV5-8	CASRARTGANYGYTF	TGTGCCAGCAGGGCCCGGACAGGCGCTAACTATGGCTACACCTTC
TRBJ1-2	TRBD1	13	NA	TRBV10-3	CAITLDRVGGYTF	TGTGCCATCACTCTGGACAGGGTCGGTGGCTACACCTTC
TRBJ2-2	TRBD2	15	NA	TRBV7-3	CASSLSGGITGELFF	TGTGCCAGCAGCTTAAGCGGGGGGATCACCGGGGAGCTGTTTTTT
TRBJ1-5	NA	13	NA	TRBV18	CASSPDSYQPQHF	TGTGCCAGCTCACCGGACAGCTATCAGCCCCAGCATTTT
TRBJ2-2	NA	14	NA	TRBV7-3	CASSRDSQTGELFF	TGTGCCAGCAGCCGGGACTCCCAAACCGGGGAGCTGTTTTTT
TRBJ1-1	NA	16	NA	TRBV5-4	CASSPRTAGGLTEAFF	TGTGCCAGCAGCCCTCGCACGGCGGGTGGGCTCACTGAAGCTTTCTTT